Reported below is one T cell receptor (beta chain). The antigen is unknown. This sample is drawn from a study of blood T cells in healthy people across ages. General study results and limits: Higher diversity and more naive CD4+ cells were features of long-lived donors, compared to aged donors.

The second PCR ran roughly 6 to 11 cycles with a sample-barcoded 5' primer and J-beta primers. Every cDNA molecule carried a tag from a template-switch adaptor bearing 12 random nucleotides. Using its own MiXCR run on the 5' RACE reads, TCRdb lists one record per CDR3 protein. The sample shows under 2 million distinct CDR3 sequences, around 35% of them seen only once. The germline CDR1 and CDR2 sequences are SGHKS and YYEKEE (reference sequence). Trimming removed 2 bases at V and 1 base at J, with 12 bases between. The CDR3 spans 15 residues. The receptor's source is a woman in her 30s in good health. This chain uses TRBV5-5 with TRBJ2-5; D gene ambiguous. Sequencing was done on a sample of blood. CDR3 nucleotide sequence: TGTGCCAGCAGCTTCCGTAGTGGGCCCCAAGAGACCCAGTACTTC. It yields the protein CASSFRSGPQETQYF.